Shown below are 25 T cell receptor beta chains from a single sample sequenced in a study of human T cells and chemical hapten exposure (dated by TCRdb to the early 2020s). The method behind the library was RACE. The data were produced on a NextSeq 500. TCRdb itself trimmed the public reads at Q25 with fastp, ran MiXCR and retained productive beta chains. All rows with the same CDR3 protein become a single entry with the most common DNA and genes. The sample table holds about 110,000 distinct CDR3 sequences, of which around 35% were seen once. The leading ten clones occupy around 2.7% of the sample. Read against the paper, the sample's time point label means: patch test 3, about 24 weeks after DPC sensitization. Per the publication, the treatment or condition label means: therapeutic diphenylcyclopropenone sensitization with weekly scalp DPC. This specimen was whole blood, taken in connection with sensitization to the hapten diphenylcyclopropenone (DPC). These receptors all stem from a man in his forties with alopecia areata. Some clones in this sample may be carry-over from other donors' samples.

This clonotype was found a few times. Here the CDR3 reads CASSLLPGVNEQYF. The DNA of the CDR3 is TGCGCCAGCAGCTTGCTCCCAGGGGTTAACGAGCAGTACTTC. This chain connects TRBV5-1 to TRBJ2-7, with TRBD1 as a possible D gene (6 bases). V was cut by 1 base and J by 5 bases, with 13 bases left in between. The CDR3 consists of 14 residues. The germline V gene encodes CDR1 SGHRS and CDR2 YFSETQ.

The V call is TRBV5-1, the J call TRBJ2-7; perhaps TRBD2 as D (7 bases). The CDR3 has 14 residues. Germline-derived CDR1 and CDR2 are SGHRS and YFSETQ. The germline V and J ends were trimmed by 3 bases and 5 bases, with 15 bases remaining between them. Here the CDR3 DNA reads TGCGCCAGCAGCTGGGGGGGGGCAGCGGACGAGCAGTACTTC. Its translation is CASSWGGAADEQYF.

This clonotype appeared a few times. The rearrangement joins TRBV6-1 to TRBJ2-4; a possible D gene is TRBD2 (5 bases). Germline-derived CDR1 and CDR2 are MNHNS and SASEGT. This CDR3 contains 16 residues. With 2 bases removed from V and 1 base from J, the gap between germline ends came to 12 bases. This CDR3 is CASSEILLGAKNIQYF. CDR3 in DNA: TGTGCCAGCAGTGAAATCCTACTAGGGGCCAAAAACATTCAGTACTTC.

This clonotype was counted only a few times. The chain combines TRBV3-1 with TRBJ1-3; the D gene is possibly TRBD1 (5 bases). Germline values: CDR1 LGHDT, CDR2 YNNKEL (reference sequence). Deletions cut 4 bases from V and 2 bases from J, with 9 bases between. The length of the CDR3 is 14 residues. The CDR3: CASSPSRAGNTIYF. CDR3 nucleotide sequence: TGTGCCAGCAGCCCGAGCAGGGCTGGAAACACCATATATTTT.

For this clonotype: This clone may be a read error of a much larger clone one base away. This chain joins TRBV29-1 and TRBJ2-3; D gene unclear. The length of the CDR3 is 11 residues. V was shortened by 3 bases and J by 6 bases, with 7 bases between the two germline ends. CDR1 and CDR2 (germline): SQVTM, ANQGSEA. CDR3 DNA: TGCAGCGTTGACTCGGTGGATACGCAGTATTTT. It encodes CSVDSVDTQYF.

This clonotype was seen more than once but under ten times. The chain joins TRBV27 to TRBJ2-1; either TRBD1 or TRBD2 may fit D (7 bases each). The CDR3 is 17 amino acids. In germline, CDR1 is MNHEY, CDR2 SMNVEV (reference sequence). The V end lost 1 base, the J end lost 3 bases, and 16 bases lay between the germline ends. The CDR3 nucleotides are TGTGCCAGCAGTTTATGGGCAGGGGGGGTGAACTACAATGAGCAGTTCTTC. Encoded protein: CASSLWAGGVNYNEQFF.

The chain has TRBV28 and TRBJ1-1; D is ambiguous. This CDR3 contains 15 residues. The germline gives CDR1 MDHEN, CDR2 SYDVKM. Deletions cut 1 base from V and 1 base from J, with 10 bases between. CDR3 DNA: TGTGCCAGCAGTTTATCGACGGTGGCGAACACTGAAGCTTTCTTT. It specifies CASSLSTVANTEAFF.

This clonotype occurred a few times. The rearrangement uses TRBV12-3 or TRBV12-4 and TRBJ1-2; D remains unclear. The CDR3 is 12 amino acids. Trimming removed 1 base at V and 5 bases at J, with 5 bases between. In DNA, the CDR3 is TGTGCCAGCAGTTTAGACAGATATGGCTACACCTTC. It codes for CASSLDRYGYTF.

V gene TRBV7-2 combines with J gene TRBJ2-2; no firm D call. CDR1 and CDR2 from the germline V gene are SGHTA and FQGNSA. V lost 5 bases and J 6 bases, leaving 13 bases between the germline ends. The CDR3 has 14 amino acids. CDR3 bases: TGTGCCAGCAGCACCACGCTAGTTCCCGGGGAGCTGTTTTTT. It is translated as CASSTTLVPGELFF.

The rearrangement uses TRBV20-1 and TRBJ2-1; a possible D gene is TRBD2 (5 bases). Germline CDR1 is DFQATT and CDR2 is SNEGSKA (reference sequence). Trimming took off 1 base at V and 5 bases at J, with 9 bases between the two ends. This CDR3 contains 13 residues. CDR3 sequence reads: CSARVEVDNEQFF. Written as DNA, the CDR3 is TGCAGTGCTAGAGTGGAGGTCGACAATGAGCAGTTCTTC.

This clonotype came up a few times. CDR3 residues: CASSTSGTLGNEQFF. CDR3 sequence (DNA): TGTGCCAGCAGTACTAGCGGAACCTTAGGGAATGAGCAGTTCTTC. The chain couples TRBV28 to TRBJ2-1; 8 nucleotides align to TRBD2. This CDR3 contains 15 residues. J lost 7 bases, V lost 5 bases, and 10 bases had no gene match. Germline CDR1 and CDR2: MDHEN and SYDVKM.

This clonotype turned up a few times. The V gene is TRBV4-3, the J gene TRBJ1-2, with D possibly matching TRBD1 (6 bases). V lost 2 bases, J lost 2 bases, and 9 bases lay in between. CDR1 is LGHNA and CDR2 is YSLEER in the germline V gene. This CDR3 spans 14 amino acids. The CDR3 sequence: CASSQSDRNYGYTF. DNA of the CDR3: TGCGCCAGCAGCCAATCAGACAGGAACTATGGCTACACCTTC.

The chain uses TRBV6-2 or TRBV6-3 and TRBJ2-3; 14 bases align to TRBD2. The trim removed 7 bases at V and 4 bases at J, leaving 4 bases unmatched. The V gene's germline CDR1 is MNHEY and CDR2 SVGEGT. The CDR3 sequence is 15 residues long. The CDR3 spells CASNKGLAGADTQYF. The CDR3 coding sequence is TGTGCCAGCAATAAGGGACTAGCGGGAGCAGATACGCAGTATTTT.

The chain is built from TRBV6-2 or TRBV6-3 and TRBJ2-5; D call uncertain. The CDR3 runs 11 residues. V was clipped by 7 bases and J by 4 bases, with 7 bases between them. Germline V lookup: CDR1 MNHEY, CDR2 SVGEGT. CDR3 loop: CASTHLETQYF. The DNA of the CDR3 is TGTGCCAGCACTCATTTAGAGACCCAGTACTTC.

This clonotype was detected only a few times. The chain is built from TRBV2 and TRBJ2-5; D gene uncertain. Trimming removed 6 bases at V and 1 base at J, with 6 bases between. This CDR3 comprises 12 residues. Germline CDR1 is SNHLY and CDR2 is FYNNEI. The DNA of the CDR3 is TGTGCCAGCAGGGTCGTCCAAGAGACCCAGTACTTC. Protein product: CASRVVQETQYF.

The chain recombines TRBV4-1 with TRBJ2-3; TRBD2 is a possible D gene (5 bases). Germline CDR1 reads MGHRA; CDR2 reads YSYEKL. The CDR3 runs to 12 residues. The V gene lost 1 base and the J gene lost 14 bases, with 13 bases spanning the gap. CDR3 DNA sequence: TGCGCCAGCAGCCAAGGAATGAGGGAATTGTATTTT. Protein: CASSQGMRELYF.

The chain couples TRBV4-1 to TRBJ2-1; D gene uncertain. Per the germline V gene, CDR1 is MGHRA and CDR2 is YSYEKL. The CDR3 loop spans 15 amino acids. Trimming took 2 bases from V and 0 from J, leaving 8 bases between them. As DNA, the CDR3 is TGCGCCAGCAGCCAATCCAGGAGCTCCTACAATGAGCAGTTCTTC. This gives the protein CASSQSRSSYNEQFF.

The chain recombines TRBV30 with TRBJ1-4, with D hard to call. The CDR3 consists of 14 residues. From germline, CDR1 is GTSNPN and CDR2 SVGIG (reference sequence). V was trimmed by 4 bases and J by 8 bases, leaving 17 bases between them. CDR3 in amino acids: CAWNLNPMGEKLFF. CDR3 nucleotide sequence: TGTGCCTGGAATCTAAACCCCATGGGGGAAAAACTGTTTTTT.

This clonotype was seen a few times. The chain combines TRBV30 with TRBJ2-2; maybe TRBD2 (6 bases). The germline V gene has CDR1 GTSNPN and CDR2 SVGIG (reference sequence). The V gene lost 4 bases and the J gene lost 0 bases, with 9 bases spanning the gap. CDR3 length: 14 amino acids. CDR3 residues: CAWTWGANTGELFF. CDR3 sequence (DNA): TGTGCCTGGACTTGGGGGGCGAACACCGGGGAGCTGTTTTTT.

This clonotype was seen only once. The V call is TRBV7-2, the J call TRBJ2-4; either TRBD1 or TRBD2 may supply D (5 bases each). The germline CDR1 and CDR2 sequences are SGHTA and FQGNSA. The CDR3 extends over 12 amino acids. With 5 bases removed from V and 14 bases from J, the gap between germline ends came to 16 bases. The CDR3 coding sequence is TGTGCCAGCAGCGTATCCGGGGCGGGCAAGTACTTC. Translation: CASSVSGAGKYF.

The chain has TRBV28 and TRBJ1-2, with 7 bases identical to TRBD1. Germline lookup yields CDR1 MDHEN and CDR2 SYDVKM. The CDR3 totals 14 residues. J was trimmed by 8 bases and V by 4 bases; bases with no gene match: 10. In nucleotides, the CDR3 is TGTGCCAGCAGTTATGGGACAGACCATGTCGGCTACACCTTC. Residues: CASSYGTDHVGYTF.

The V call is TRBV29-1, the J call TRBJ2-7; D is unclear. V was cut by 2 bases and J by 0 bases, with 8 bases left in between. The CDR3 runs to 13 residues. CDR1 and CDR2 (germline): SQVTM, ANQGSEA. CDR3 bases: TGCAGCGTTGAAATTCTGGGCTCCTACGAGCAGTACTTC. Amino acids: CSVEILGSYEQYF.

The V call is TRBV20-1, the J call TRBJ2-1, with 10 bases lining up with TRBD1. Germline V CDR1 and CDR2: DFQATT, SNEGSKA (reference sequence). This CDR3 is 13 amino acids long. The V segment lost 6 bases and the J segment 8 bases; nucleotides outside the gene matches: 7. CDR3 sequence: CSAWTGGGYEQFF. CDR3 DNA sequence: TGCAGTGCATGGACAGGGGGGGGATATGAGCAGTTCTTC.

In this sample, this clonotype turned up a few times. This chain uses TRBV20-1 with TRBJ2-1; 11 nucleotides agree with TRBD2. V lost 0 bases, J lost 8 bases, and 9 bases stayed unmatched. This CDR3 has 16 amino acids. The germline gives CDR1 DFQATT, CDR2 SNEGSKA (reference sequence). This CDR3 reads CSARDQASGRWDEQFF. The CDR3 coding sequence is TGCAGTGCTAGAGATCAGGCTAGCGGGAGGTGGGATGAGCAGTTCTTC.

This clonotype has a handful of counts. V gene TRBV6-5 combines with J gene TRBJ2-3, with D tentatively TRBD2 (5 bases). V was pared by 7 bases and J by 1 base, with 12 bases between. This CDR3 has 14 amino acids. Germline-derived CDR1 and CDR2 are MNHEY and SVGAGI. In nucleotides, the CDR3 is TGTGCCAGCAAGTTAGGACTCGGCACAGATACGCAGTATTTT. It is translated as CASKLGLGTDTQYF.